This T cell receptor (beta chain) was captured by sequencing in a study of regulatory T cells in long-lasting Graves disease (dated by TCRdb to the early 2020s). Describing the broader study: Antithyroid drugs had been taken for less than 3 months by newly diagnosed Graves' disease patients. Peripheral blood TCR sequencing and RNA sequencing compared persistent Graves' disease patients with newly diagnosed Graves' disease patients. The study took place in China and was registered as a clinical trial. A total of around 35 samples were covered by TCR sequencing, comprising around 13 persistent and around 20 newly diagnosed Graves' disease patients. General conclusions and limits of the study: Sequencing and analysis were limited to the TCR beta chain. Compared with newly diagnosed patients, patients with persistent Graves' disease had lower TCR Shannon entropy and fewer highly expanded clones, which suggests clonal expansion. Persistent patients shared more public clonotypes among themselves (fewer than 3,000) than newly diagnosed patients did (over 900). Persistent disease showed preferential use of TRBV28, TRBJ1-2 and TRBJ2-5, whereas newly diagnosed disease favored TRBV20-1 and TRBJ2-1. As a limitation, the authors acknowledged that the small sample size may reduce accuracy. Only peripheral blood was studied, because thyroid tissue, the primary lesion, was inaccessible.

The protocol used for the library was multiplex PCR. The reads were generated on an Illumina HiSeq 4000. CDR3 regions were amplified by Arm-PCR with iRepertoire HTBI primers to construct TCR beta libraries. Before sequencing, the PCR products went through gel purification. Concerning the study's data processing: Gene usage analysis of CDR3 amino acid clonotypes relied on the roughly 64 TRBV and about 15 TRBJ segments identified across samples. COPE and FqMerger were used to merge the filtered high-quality paired reads into contigs. BLAST was used to align contigs to IMGT TRBV, TRBD and TRBJ reference genes, with CDR3 defined following IMGT. Any clonotype with a frequency above 0.1% was classified as a highly expanded clone. Shannon entropy was used to measure repertoire diversity, and the Gini coefficient was used to measure V-J evenness. Public clonotypes were defined as clonotypes shared by more than one individual. In TCRdb, the public reads were trimmed at Q25 with fastp and aligned with MiXCR, with productive beta chains retained. Rows are combined by CDR3 protein, so each entry shows the most common genes and DNA. V and J calls and clone size were set by TCRdb, not the authors. The sample includes some 460,000 distinct CDR3 sequences, with 15% to 20% observed a single time. Jointly, the top ten make up 9% to 15% of the sample.

Reading the label with the study, this specimen's time point is: newly diagnosed GD, antithyroid drugs for less than 3 months. For both TCR sequencing and RNA sequencing, RNA was extracted from PBMCs using TRIzol. Graves' disease was diagnosed according to American Thyroid Association guidelines. Patients for the study were recruited at an endocrinology department in Xi'an, China. Each patient gave approximately 10 milliliters of peripheral blood, collected in an EDTA anticoagulant tube. Ficoll Paque Plus density gradient separation was used to isolate PBMCs, and no further T cell sorting was done. An Agilent 2100 Bioanalyzer and agarose gel were used to assess RNA quality, and a NanoDrop 2000 was used to measure RNA concentration. In this sample, this clonotype turned up many times. Its target antigen remains unknown. Per-base quality was not reported, and no clone a single base away is much larger than it.

The trim is 0 bases for V and 3 bases for J, with a gap of 6 bases between the germline ends. The CDR3 starts with the cysteine, ends with the phenylalanine, and has 12 residues. The DNA shown is the 36-base CDR3, in frame from base 1. Based on the germline V gene (reference sequence), the CDR1 and CDR2 sequences are GTSNPN and SVGIG. These data also featured in a second study, about T cells in Graves' hyperthyroidism and ophthalmopathy. According to the second study: Stable Graves' hyperthyroidism was defined as no progression to ophthalmopathy during 18 months of follow-up. Hyperthyroidism patients were newly diagnosed, with disease duration under 2 months, and aged 18 to 65 years. Exclusion was applied to patients with uncontrolled infections, other autoimmune diseases, pregnancy or lactation. Clinical symptoms, serum thyroxine and TRAb, thyroid ultrasound, and orbital computed tomography formed the basis for the diagnoses. For the first round of RT-PCR on the TCR CDR3, the HTBI primer set was used together with the Qiagen OneStep RT-PCR kit. Most expanded thyroid clonotypes (frequency above 0.001) were also detected in blood, suggesting blood repertoires may reflect thyroid immune responses. A 13 V-J signature model separated ophthalmopathy from stable hyperthyroidism, with 87.88% sensitivity and roughly 82% specificity in cross-validation and 80%/75% in testing. In validation, the model predicted progression to ophthalmopathy a median of about 6.8 months before onset, with about 67% sensitivity and around 76% specificity. TCR V-J signatures able to tell the groups apart were searched for in a discovery cohort of more than 90 patients, of whom around 43 had Graves' ophthalmopathy and around 56 had stable Graves' hyperthyroidism. Prospective prediction of ophthalmopathy was tested in an independent validation cohort consisting of roughly 20 hyperthyroidism patients and some 16 patients who later progressed to ophthalmopathy. The approximately 100 discovery patients were randomly split 7:3 into training and test sets. In addition, the study compared T-cell repertoires in thyroid tissue and in blood from roughly 6 Graves' hyperthyroidism patients. After blood sampling, hyperthyroidism patients were treated with methimazole at a starting dose of 30 mg daily, and ophthalmopathy patients were treated with high-dose intravenous methylprednisolone. Libraries were constructed in a second round of multiplex PCR, after which size selection and purification were performed. Libraries were sequenced paired-end with 100 bp reads on an Illumina HiSeq2000. SOAPnuke was used to process the raw data, throwing out any read that contained adapters or uncalled bases, had a mean Phred below 15, or lacked an exact constant-primer or identifier match. High-quality paired reads were merged using COPE v1.2.5, and each unique nucleotide sequence was defined as a clonotype. Clonotypes were aligned to IMGT TRBV, TRBD and TRBJ reference segments using MiTCR v1.1. The analysis was restricted to V-J combinations with a frequency above 0.0001, which together covered over 99% of the repertoires. A TCS score was defined as the ratio of F50 (clonal expansion) to E x V (chaos), with BLOSUM62-based TCRdist applied between CDR3 peptides within each V-J. Welch's t-statistics and random forest reduced fewer than 550 V-J features to roughly 13, which were used in a naive Bayes classifier (R e1071). No statistical method was used to fix the sample size in advance, and group allocation was not hidden from the investigators. TCR Vbeta CDR3 sequencing of 120 to 150 peripheral blood samples (under 45 ophthalmopathy, about 74 hyperthyroidism and 17 progressor patients) is reported in the paper.

The input for sequencing was peripheral blood mononuclear cells (PBMCs), taken at new diagnosis, from a patient treated with antithyroid drugs. This chain joins TRBV30 to TRBJ2-7, with the D gene too uncertain to name. This sequence was found in a man aged 35 to 55 with Graves disease. Donor details come from another sample of the same person, matched by shared clones. CDR3 loop: CAWSVRDYEQYF. The nucleotide sequence is given as TGTGCCTGGAGTGTTCGAGACTACGAGCAGTACTTC. Reference TRBV30 and TRBJ2-7 proteins supply the regions before and after the CDR3; the full variable domain is: SQTIHQWPATLVQPVGSPLSLECTVEGTSNPNLYWYRQAAGRGLQLLFYSVGIGQISSEVPQNLSASRPQDRQFILSSKKLLLSDSGFYLCAWSVRDYEQYFGPGTRLTVT.